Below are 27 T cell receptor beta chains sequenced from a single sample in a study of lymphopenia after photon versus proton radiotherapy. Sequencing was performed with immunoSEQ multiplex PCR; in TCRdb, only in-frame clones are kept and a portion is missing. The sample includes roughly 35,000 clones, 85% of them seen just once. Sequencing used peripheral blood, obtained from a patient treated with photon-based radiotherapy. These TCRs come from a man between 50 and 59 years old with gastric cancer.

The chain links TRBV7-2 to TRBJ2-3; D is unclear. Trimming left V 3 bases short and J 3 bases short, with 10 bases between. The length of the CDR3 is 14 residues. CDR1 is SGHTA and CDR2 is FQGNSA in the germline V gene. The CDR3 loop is CASSFNSATDTQYF. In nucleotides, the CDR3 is TGTGCCAGCAGCTTCAACAGCGCGACAGATACGCAGTATTTT.

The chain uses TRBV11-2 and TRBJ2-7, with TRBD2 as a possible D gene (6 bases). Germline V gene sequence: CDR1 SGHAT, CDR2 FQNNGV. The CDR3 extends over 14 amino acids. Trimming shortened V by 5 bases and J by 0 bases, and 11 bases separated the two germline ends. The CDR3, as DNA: TGTGCCAGCAGCCAGGTCGGGGGCTCCTACGAGCAGTACTTC. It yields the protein CASSQVGGSYEQYF.

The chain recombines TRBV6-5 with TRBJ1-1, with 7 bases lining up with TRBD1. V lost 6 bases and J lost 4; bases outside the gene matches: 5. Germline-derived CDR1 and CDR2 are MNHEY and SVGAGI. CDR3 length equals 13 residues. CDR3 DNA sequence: TGTGCCAGCAGCCCGGACAGGTCCACTGAAGCTTTCTTT. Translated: CASSPDRSTEAFF.

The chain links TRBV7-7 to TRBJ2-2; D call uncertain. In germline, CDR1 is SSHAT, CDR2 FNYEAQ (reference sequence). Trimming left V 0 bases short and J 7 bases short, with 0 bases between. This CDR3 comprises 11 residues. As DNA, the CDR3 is TGTGCCAGCAGCTTAGCCGGGGAGCTGTTTTTT. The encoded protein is CASSLAGELFF.

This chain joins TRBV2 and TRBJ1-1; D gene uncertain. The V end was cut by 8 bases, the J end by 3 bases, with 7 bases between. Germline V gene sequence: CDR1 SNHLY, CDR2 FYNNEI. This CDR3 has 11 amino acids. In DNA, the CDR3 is TGTGCCAGCTCGGGGTACACTGAAGCTTTCTTT. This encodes CASSGYTEAFF.

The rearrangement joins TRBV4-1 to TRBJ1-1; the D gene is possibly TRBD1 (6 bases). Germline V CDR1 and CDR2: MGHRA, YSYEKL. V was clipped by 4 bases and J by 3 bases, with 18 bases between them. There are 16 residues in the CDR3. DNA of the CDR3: TGCGCCAGCAGCCCAGCCCCGGGGGCGGCGGACACTGAAGCTTTCTTT. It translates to CASSPAPGAADTEAFF.

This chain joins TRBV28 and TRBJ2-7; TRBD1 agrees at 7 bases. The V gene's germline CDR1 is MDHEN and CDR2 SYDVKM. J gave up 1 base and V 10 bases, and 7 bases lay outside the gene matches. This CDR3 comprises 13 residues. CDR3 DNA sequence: TGTGCCACCCTGACAGGGAATTCCTACGAGCAGTACTTC. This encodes CATLTGNSYEQYF.

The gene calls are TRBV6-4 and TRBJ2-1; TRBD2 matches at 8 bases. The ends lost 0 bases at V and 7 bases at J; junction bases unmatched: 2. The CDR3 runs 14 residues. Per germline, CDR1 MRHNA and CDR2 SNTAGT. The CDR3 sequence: CASSDSGGRNEQFF. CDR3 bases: TGTGCCAGCAGTGACTCGGGCGGGAGGAATGAGCAGTTCTTC.

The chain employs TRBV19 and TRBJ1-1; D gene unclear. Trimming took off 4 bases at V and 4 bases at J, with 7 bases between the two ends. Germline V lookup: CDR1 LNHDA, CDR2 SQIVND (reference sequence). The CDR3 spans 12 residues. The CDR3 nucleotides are TGTGCCAGTAGTACTTGGGGCACTGAAGCTTTCTTT. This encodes CASSTWGTEAFF. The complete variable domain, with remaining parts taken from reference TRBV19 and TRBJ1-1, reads DGGITQSPKYLFRKEGQNVTLSCEQNLNHDAMYWYRQDPGQGLRLIYYSQIVNDFQKGDIAEGYSVSREKKESFPLTVTSAQKNPTAFYLCASSTWGTEAFFGQGTRLTVV.

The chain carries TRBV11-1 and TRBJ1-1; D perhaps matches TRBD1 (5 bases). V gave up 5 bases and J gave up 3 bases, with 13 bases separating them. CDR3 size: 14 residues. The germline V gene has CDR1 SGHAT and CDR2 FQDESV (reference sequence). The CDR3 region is CASSPSGGDTEAFF. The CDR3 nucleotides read TGTGCCAGCAGCCCGTCGGGAGGGGACACTGAAGCTTTCTTT.

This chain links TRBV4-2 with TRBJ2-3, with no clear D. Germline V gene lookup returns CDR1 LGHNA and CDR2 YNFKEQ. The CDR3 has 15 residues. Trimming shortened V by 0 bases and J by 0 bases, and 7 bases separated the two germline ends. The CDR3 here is CASSQDNGSTDTQYF. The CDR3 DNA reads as TGTGCCAGCAGCCAAGATAACGGGAGCACAGATACGCAGTATTTT.

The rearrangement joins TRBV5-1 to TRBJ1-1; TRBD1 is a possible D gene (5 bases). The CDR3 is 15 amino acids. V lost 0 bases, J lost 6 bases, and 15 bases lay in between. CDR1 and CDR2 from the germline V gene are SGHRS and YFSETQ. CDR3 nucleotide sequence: TGCGCCAGCAGCTTGGGTGGGGGACGGGGCTCTGAAGCTTTCTTT. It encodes CASSLGGGRGSEAFF.

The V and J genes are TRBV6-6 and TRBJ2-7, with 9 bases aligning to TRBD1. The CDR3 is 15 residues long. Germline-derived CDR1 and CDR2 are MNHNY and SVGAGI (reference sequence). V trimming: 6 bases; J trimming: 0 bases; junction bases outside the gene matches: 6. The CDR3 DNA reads TGTGCCAGCAGCTCCGGGACAGGGAGCTCCTACGAGCAGTACTTC. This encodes CASSSGTGSSYEQYF.

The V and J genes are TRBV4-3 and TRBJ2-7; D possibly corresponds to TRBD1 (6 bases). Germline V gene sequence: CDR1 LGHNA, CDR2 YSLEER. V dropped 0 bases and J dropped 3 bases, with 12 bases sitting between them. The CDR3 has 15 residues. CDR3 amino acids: CASSQDSRGGYEQYF. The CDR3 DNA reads TGCGCCAGCAGCCAAGATAGTAGAGGGGGCTACGAGCAGTACTTC.

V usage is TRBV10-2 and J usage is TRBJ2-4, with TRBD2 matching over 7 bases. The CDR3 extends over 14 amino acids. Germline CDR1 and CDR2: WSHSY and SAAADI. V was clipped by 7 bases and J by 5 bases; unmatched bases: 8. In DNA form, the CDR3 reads TGCGCCAGCAATACCGCGGGGAGGGAAAACATTCAGTACTTC. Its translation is CASNTAGRENIQYF.

The CDR3 protein is CASITSGSRGEQYF. The CDR3 DNA reads as TGTGCCAGCATTACAAGCGGGAGCCGGGGCGAGCAGTACTTC. This chain connects TRBV28 to TRBJ2-7; 8 nucleotides line up with TRBD2. The germline V gene encodes CDR1 MDHEN and CDR2 SYDVKM. J gave up 6 bases and V 7 bases, and 11 bases lay outside the gene matches. The CDR3 runs 14 residues.

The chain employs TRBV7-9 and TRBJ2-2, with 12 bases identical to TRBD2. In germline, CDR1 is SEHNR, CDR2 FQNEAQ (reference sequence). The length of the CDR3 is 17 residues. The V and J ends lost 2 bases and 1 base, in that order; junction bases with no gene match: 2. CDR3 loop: CASSLTSGGRNTGELFF. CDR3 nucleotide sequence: TGTGCCAGCAGCTTAACTAGCGGGGGGCGGAACACCGGGGAGCTGTTTTTT.

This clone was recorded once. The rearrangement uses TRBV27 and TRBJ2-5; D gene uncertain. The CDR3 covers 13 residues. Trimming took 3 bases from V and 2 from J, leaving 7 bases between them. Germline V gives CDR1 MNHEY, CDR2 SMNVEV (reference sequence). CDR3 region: CASSFRVQETQYF. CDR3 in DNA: TGTGCCAGCAGTTTCCGGGTTCAAGAGACCCAGTACTTC.

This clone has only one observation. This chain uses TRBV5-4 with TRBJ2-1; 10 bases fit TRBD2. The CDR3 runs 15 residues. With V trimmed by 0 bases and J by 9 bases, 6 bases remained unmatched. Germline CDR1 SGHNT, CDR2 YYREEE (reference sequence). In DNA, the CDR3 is TGTGCCAGCAGCTTGGGCAGCGGGAGGGCCTCTGAGCAGTTCTTC. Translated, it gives CASSLGSGRASEQFF.

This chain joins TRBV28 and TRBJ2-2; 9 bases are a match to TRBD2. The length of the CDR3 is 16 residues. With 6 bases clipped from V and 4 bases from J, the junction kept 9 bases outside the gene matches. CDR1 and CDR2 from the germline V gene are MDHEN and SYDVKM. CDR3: CASRKSGRMGTGELFF. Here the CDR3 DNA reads TGTGCCAGCAGAAAAAGCGGGAGGATGGGCACCGGGGAGCTGTTTTTT.

This chain's CDR3 is CASSSGRTDTQYF. The CDR3 nucleotides read TGTGCCAGTAGTAGCGGGAGAACAGATACGCAGTATTTT. The gene calls are TRBV19 and TRBJ2-3; 7 positions match TRBD2. CDR1 and CDR2 (germline): LNHDA, SQIVND (reference sequence). V gave up 4 bases and J gave up 3 bases; unmatched junction bases: 1. There are 13 residues in the CDR3.

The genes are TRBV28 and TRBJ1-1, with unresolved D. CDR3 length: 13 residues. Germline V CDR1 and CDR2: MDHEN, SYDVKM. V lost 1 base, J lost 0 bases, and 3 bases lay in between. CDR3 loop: CASSLLVNTEAFF. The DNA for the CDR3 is TGTGCCAGCAGTTTATTGGTGAACACTGAAGCTTTCTTT.

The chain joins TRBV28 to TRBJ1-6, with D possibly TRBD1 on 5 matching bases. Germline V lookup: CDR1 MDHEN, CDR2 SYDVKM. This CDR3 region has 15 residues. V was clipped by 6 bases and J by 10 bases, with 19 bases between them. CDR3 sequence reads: CASRRVFLGDSPLHF. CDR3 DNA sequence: TGTGCCAGCAGAAGGGTATTTCTCGGGGACTCACCCCTCCACTTT.

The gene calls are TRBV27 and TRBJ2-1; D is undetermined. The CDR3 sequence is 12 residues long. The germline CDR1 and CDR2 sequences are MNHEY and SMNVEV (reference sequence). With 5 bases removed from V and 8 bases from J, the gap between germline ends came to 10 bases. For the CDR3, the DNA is TGTGCCAGCAGTCCGTCAGGAGATGAGCAGTTCTTC. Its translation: CASSPSGDEQFF.

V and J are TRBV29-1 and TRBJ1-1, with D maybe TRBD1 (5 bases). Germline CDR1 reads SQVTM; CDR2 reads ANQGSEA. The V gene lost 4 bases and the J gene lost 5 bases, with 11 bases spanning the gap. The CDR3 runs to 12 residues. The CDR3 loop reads CSVGAQGTEAFF. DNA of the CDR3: TGCAGCGTTGGTGCTCAGGGTACTGAAGCTTTCTTT.

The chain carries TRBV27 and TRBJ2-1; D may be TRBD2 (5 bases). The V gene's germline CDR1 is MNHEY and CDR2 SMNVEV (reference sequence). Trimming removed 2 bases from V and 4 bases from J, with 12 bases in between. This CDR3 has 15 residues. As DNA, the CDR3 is TGTGCCAGCAGTTTACGGGGAGACGGGTACAATGAGCAGTTCTTC. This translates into CASSLRGDGYNEQFF.

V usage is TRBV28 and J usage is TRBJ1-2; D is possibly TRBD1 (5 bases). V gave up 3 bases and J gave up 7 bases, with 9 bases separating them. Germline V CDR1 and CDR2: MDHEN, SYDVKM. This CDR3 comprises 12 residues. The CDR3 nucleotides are TGTGCCAGCAGTTTTGGAGGGGCTGGCTACACCTTC. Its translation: CASSFGGAGYTF.